This passage covers 23 T cell receptor beta chains from one sample sequenced in a study of chemoradiotherapy in HPV16-positive cancers. The data were produced by immunoSEQ multiplex PCR, yet TCRdb's version contains in-frame clones alone and is incomplete. Counted here are fewer than 9,500 clones, around 67% occurring once; the ten biggest clones make up 16%. The sample in question was tumor tissue, obtained from a patient who underwent chemoradiotherapy. The receptors shown here come from a human donor with HPV-associated anogenital cancer.

CDR3 loop: CASSPPGRARLDGYTF. The CDR3 DNA follows: TGTGCCAGCAGCCCTCCAGGGAGGGCGAGGTTGGATGGCTACACCTTC. V is TRBV7-6 and J is TRBJ1-2; the D gene is possibly TRBD1 (5 bases). CDR3 length equals 16 residues. The V and J ends lost 5 bases and 6 bases respectively, with 22 bases between them. The germline CDR1 and CDR2 sequences are SGHVS and FNYEAQ.

V and J are TRBV5-1 and TRBJ1-3; TRBD1 is a possible D gene (5 bases). V dropped 3 bases and J dropped 4 bases, with 11 bases sitting between them. Germline V gene data show CDR1 as SGHRS and CDR2 as YFSETQ. The CDR3 consists of 14 residues. This CDR3 is CASSSLSGGNTIYF. CDR3 DNA: TGCGCCAGCAGCTCACTGTCAGGGGGAAACACCATATATTTT.

V gene TRBV29-1 combines with J gene TRBJ2-3; no reliable D call. CDR3 length: 13 amino acids. The V end lost 3 bases, the J end lost 3 bases, and 10 bases lay between the germline ends. Germline-derived CDR1 and CDR2 are SQVTM and ANQGSEA. CDR3 in DNA: TGCAGCGTTGAGGGCAGTCGAACAGATACGCAGTATTTT. The encoded protein is CSVEGSRTDTQYF.

This clone is judged medium-sized (0.01 to 0.1%). The rearrangement uses TRBV7-2 and TRBJ2-3; D possibly corresponds to TRBD2 (6 bases). The germline V gene encodes CDR1 SGHTA and CDR2 FQGNSA. V was shortened by 1 base and J by 3 bases, with 11 bases between the two germline ends. The CDR3 is made up of 15 amino acids. CDR3 residues: CASSLVGGETDTQYF. CDR3 bases: TGTGCCAGCAGCTTAGTCGGGGGAGAGACAGATACGCAGTATTTT. The entire variable domain, with the rest obtained from reference TRBV7-2 and TRBJ2-3, is as follows: GAGVSQSPSNKVTEKGKDVELRCDPISGHTALYWYRQSLGQGLEFLIYFQGNSAPDKSGLPSDRFSAERTGGSVSTLTIQRTQQEDSAVYLCASSLVGGETDTQYFGPGTRLTVL.

The rearrangement joins TRBV5-1 to TRBJ1-4; weak D call: TRBD1 (6 bases). The germline gives CDR1 SGHRS, CDR2 YFSETQ. V was cut by 1 base and J by 1 base, with 8 bases left in between. The CDR3 covers 15 residues. This CDR3 reads CASSLSRGTNEKLFF. In DNA, the CDR3 is TGCGCCAGCAGCTTGTCCAGGGGAACTAATGAAAAACTGTTTTTT. Looking up the rest from reference TRBV5-1 and TRBJ1-4 gives the full variable domain: KAGVTQTPRYLIKTRGQQVTLSCSPISGHRSVSWYQQTPGQGLQFLFEYFSETQRNKGNFPGRFSGRQFSNSRSEMNVSTLELGDSALYLCASSLSRGTNEKLFFGSGTQLSVL.

The chain couples TRBV5-6 to TRBJ1-1; TRBD1 is a possible D gene (6 bases). This CDR3 is 15 amino acids long. CDR1 and CDR2 from the germline V gene are SGHDT and YYEEEE. V dropped 4 bases and J dropped 1 base, with 14 bases sitting between them. The CDR3: CASSAPGATNTEAFF. The CDR3 coding sequence is TGTGCCAGCAGCGCACCAGGGGCTACGAACACTGAAGCTTTCTTT.

V is TRBV7-2 and J is TRBJ2-3; D not resolved. The V end lost 4 bases, the J end lost 2 bases, and 4 bases lay between the germline ends. The CDR3 spans 12 residues. Germline-derived CDR1 and CDR2 are SGHTA and FQGNSA. The CDR3 here is CASSYFTDTQYF. The CDR3 region has the DNA TGTGCCAGCAGCTATTTCACAGATACGCAGTATTTT.

V usage is TRBV18 and J usage is TRBJ2-7, with a possible D match to TRBD1 (6 bases). The CDR3 length is 14 residues. The germline gives CDR1 KGHSH, CDR2 LQKENI. Between the trimmed V and J ends, which lost 2 bases and 5 bases, there was a span of 13 bases. CDR3 residues: CASSPRTGSHEQYF. For the CDR3, the DNA is TGTGCCAGCTCACCAAGAACAGGGAGCCACGAGCAGTACTTC.

The genes are TRBV6-1 and TRBJ1-3; D may be TRBD1 (5 bases). In germline, CDR1 is MNHNS, CDR2 SASEGT. This CDR3 region has 14 residues. The germline V and J ends were trimmed by 8 bases and 0 bases, with 11 bases remaining between them. This CDR3 reads CASWDGGSGNTIYF. The DNA of the CDR3 is TGTGCCAGCTGGGACGGCGGCTCTGGAAACACCATATATTTT.

The chain recombines TRBV7-9 with TRBJ2-5; possible D gene TRBD1, 5 bases. V lost 4 bases to trimming and J lost 5 bases, with 14 bases between them. The CDR3 is made up of 14 amino acids. Germline V lookup: CDR1 SEHNR, CDR2 FQNEAQ (reference sequence). The CDR3 spells CASSSQGFDETQYF. In DNA form, the CDR3 reads TGTGCCAGCAGCTCGCAGGGATTCGACGAGACCCAGTACTTC. The complete variable domain, with remaining parts taken from reference TRBV7-9 and TRBJ2-5, reads DTGVSQNPRHKITKRGQNVTFRCDPISEHNRLYWYRQTLGQGPEFLTYFQNEAQLEKSRLLSDRFSAERPKGSFSTLEIQRTEQGDSAMYLCASSSQGFDETQYFGPGTRLLVL.

This chain links TRBV7-2 with TRBJ2-7, with TRBD2 identical over 7 bases. This CDR3 has 14 amino acids. V shed 3 bases, J shed 4 bases, and the junction held 6 bases outside the gene matches. In germline, CDR1 is SGHTA, CDR2 FQGNSA. DNA for the CDR3: TGTGCCAGCAGCTTCGGGCCTAGCGGATACGAGCAGTACTTC. As protein: CASSFGPSGYEQYF.

The V and J genes are TRBV6-4 and TRBJ1-1; D perhaps matches TRBD1 (6 bases). The CDR3 consists of 13 residues. Deletions cut 6 bases from V and 10 bases from J, with 18 bases between. Germline CDR1 is MRHNA and CDR2 is SNTAGT. The CDR3 is CASRSGEGSRAFF. The CDR3, as DNA: TGTGCCAGCAGATCAGGGGAAGGGAGCCGAGCTTTCTTT.

V usage is TRBV10-2 and J usage is TRBJ2-2, with TRBD2 matching over 9 bases. This CDR3 has 16 amino acids. The V gene's germline CDR1 is WSHSY and CDR2 SAAADI. V lost 6 bases, J lost 3 bases, and 8 bases stayed unmatched. The CDR3 here is CASRRAGGGDTGELFF. The CDR3 nucleotides are TGCGCCAGCAGGAGAGCGGGGGGTGGGGACACCGGGGAGCTGTTTTTT.

This clone was observed once. The DNA of the CDR3 is TGTGCCAGCAGTTTAGGGCAGTTCTACGAGCAGTACTTC. The encoded protein is CASSLGQFYEQYF. The V call is TRBV27, the J call TRBJ2-7, with D hard to call. The germline V and J ends were trimmed by 2 bases and 3 bases, with 8 bases remaining between them. CDR1 MNHEY and CDR2 SMNVEV come from the germline V gene (reference sequence). The CDR3 spans 13 residues.

The V and J genes are TRBV5-1 and TRBJ2-2; the match to TRBD1 covers 9 bases. The V and J ends lost 4 bases and 4 bases, in that order; junction bases with no gene match: 5. This CDR3 contains 15 residues. Germline V gene sequence: CDR1 SGHRS, CDR2 YFSETQ. The CDR3 sequence: CASSVQGASTGELFF. The CDR3 bases are TGCGCCAGCAGCGTACAGGGGGCGAGCACCGGGGAGCTGTTTTTT.

J is TRBJ2-7 and V is TRBV25-1; 10 nucleotides align to TRBD1. V shed 4 bases and J 3 bases; nucleotides not matched to a gene: 6. This CDR3 has 15 residues. Germline V CDR1 and CDR2: MGHDK, SYGVNS. DNA for the CDR3: TGTGCCAGCAGTGCCCCCGGGACAGGGGTCTACGAGCAGTACTTC. This translates into CASSAPGTGVYEQYF.

The rearrangement joins TRBV5-1 to TRBJ2-5; TRBD2 agrees at 7 bases. V lost 0 bases to trimming and J lost 3 bases; unmatched junction nucleotides: 2. Germline-derived CDR1 and CDR2 are SGHRS and YFSETQ. The CDR3 sequence is 14 residues long. The CDR3 DNA reads TGCGCCAGCAGCTTGGGCGGGGGAGAAGAGACCCAGTACTTC. This sequence encodes CASSLGGGEETQYF.

The rearrangement uses TRBV9 and TRBJ1-6, with TRBD1 as a possible D gene (6 bases). CDR3 length: 13 residues. V was shortened by 4 bases and J by 10 bases, with 12 bases between the two germline ends. Germline loops: CDR1 SGDLS, CDR2 YYNGEE. The CDR3 region has the DNA TGTGCCAGCAGCATCACAGGGAACTCACCCCTCCACTTT. Amino acids: CASSITGNSPLHF.

The V call is TRBV28, the J call TRBJ1-5, with D hard to call. This CDR3 has 15 amino acids. CDR1 MDHEN and CDR2 SYDVKM come from the germline V gene. Trimming removed 3 bases from V and 2 bases from J, with 11 bases in between. CDR3 in amino acids: CASSLPPGGNQPQHF. DNA of the CDR3: TGTGCCAGCAGTTTGCCCCCTGGGGGCAATCAGCCCCAGCATTTT.

The chain links TRBV4-1 to TRBJ2-5, with D possibly TRBD2 on 7 matching bases. This CDR3 region has 17 residues. Germline CDR1 MGHRA, CDR2 YSYEKL. Between the trimmed V and J ends, which lost 4 bases and 4 bases, there was a span of 22 bases. CDR3 loop: CASSPARGTTLRETQYF. CDR3 bases: TGCGCCAGCAGCCCAGCAAGGGGGACTACCTTGAGAGAGACCCAGTACTTC.

This chain uses TRBV10-1 with TRBJ1-1; D is unresolved. From germline, CDR1 is WNHNN and CDR2 SYGVQD (reference sequence). Trimming pared 6 bases from V and 6 bases from J, leaving 17 bases between. The CDR3 sequence is 14 residues long. The CDR3 loop reads CASSDYSSGAEAFF. In DNA form, the CDR3 reads TGCGCCAGCAGCGACTATTCCTCAGGCGCTGAAGCTTTCTTT.

J is TRBJ2-3 and V is TRBV9; 9 bases line up with TRBD1. The CDR3 runs to 15 residues. With 3 bases clipped from V and 5 bases from J, the junction kept 7 bases outside the gene matches. The V gene's germline CDR1 is SGDLS and CDR2 YYNGEE. CDR3 nucleotide sequence: TGTGCCAGCAGCGCCCAGACAGGGGGGCAAGATACGCAGTATTTT. This sequence encodes CASSAQTGGQDTQYF.

This chain connects TRBV15 to TRBJ2-5; no reliable D call. The germline V and J ends were trimmed by 0 bases and 3 bases, with 8 bases remaining between them. Germline CDR1 is LNHNV and CDR2 is YYDKDF (reference sequence). This CDR3 spans 14 amino acids. The CDR3 loop reads CATSRDNSEETQYF. The CDR3 DNA is TGTGCCACCAGCAGAGATAACAGTGAAGAGACCCAGTACTTC.